The clone carrying this T cell receptor beta chain was seen repeatedly, ten times or more. Its antigen is as yet unknown. The junction shows a germline mismatch at one end, possibly a read error. This sample was included in a study of regulatory T cells in long-lasting Graves disease. For the study at large: Antithyroid drug use was under 3 months in newly diagnosed Graves' patients.

The sample's time point: newly diagnosed GD, antithyroid drugs for less than 3 months. RNA extracted from PBMCs served as the sequencing template. Findings and caveats of the study: With some 2,700 shared public clonotypes, persistent patients exceeded new patients, who shared approximately 880.

The length of the CDR3 is 13 residues. Germline CDR1 SGHRS, CDR2 YFSETQ. HTBI primers from iRepertoire and Arm-PCR of CDR3 regions yielded the TCR beta libraries. Via MiXCR, TCRdb re-called the multiplex PCR reads, giving one row per CDR3 protein. The sample gives more than 450,000 distinct CDR3 sequences, about 16% of which show up once; 10% to 15% is in the top ten. These records were also assigned to another study, of T cells in Graves' hyperthyroidism and ophthalmopathy.

The receptor was derived from a man aged 35 to 55 with Graves disease. This chain connects TRBV5-1 to TRBJ2-3; D uncertain. The specimen comprised peripheral blood mononuclear cells (PBMCs), sampled at new diagnosis, from a patient treated with antithyroid drugs. The CDR3 DNA sequence: TGTGCCAGCAGCTACAGTTCAGAGGATACGCAGTATTTT. Protein sequence: CASSYSSEDTQYF.